What follows are 22 T cell receptor beta chains derived from one specimen sequenced in a study of cytomegalovirus exposure and HLA in healthy donors. Researchers ran the PCR with 60 Vbeta and 13 Jbeta primers. Clones were read by immunoSEQ multiplex PCR, and TCRdb kept only the in-frame ones, dropping some. Altogether more than 95,000 clones are present, around 73% being singletons, with the ten largest covering approximately 4.8%. The sequenced sample consisted of PBMCs. The source of these receptors is a man aged 55 to 70 in good health and CMV-seropositive.

This chain joins TRBV2 and TRBJ1-2, with D tentatively TRBD1 (5 bases). Germline loops: CDR1 SNHLY, CDR2 FYNNEI. V shed 8 bases and J shed 6 bases, with 7 bases lying between them. The CDR3 covers 10 residues. The CDR3 DNA is TGTGCCAGCGAAGGGGATGGCTACACCTTC. As protein: CASEGDGYTF. Complete variable domain (other parts from reference TRBV2 and TRBJ1-2): EPEVTQTPSHQVTQMGQEVILRCVPISNHLYFYWYRQILGQKVEFLVSFYNNEISEKSEIFDDQFSVERPDGSNFTLKIRSTKLEDSAMYFCASEGDGYTFGSGTRLTVV.

This clone appeared a single time. CDR3 coding DNA: TGTGCCAGCAGCCAAAGTGGCAACTACAATGAGCAGTTCTTC. Translating gives CASSQSGNYNEQFF. The chain employs TRBV11-3 and TRBJ2-1; no clear D gene. Trimming shortened V by 5 bases and J by 3 bases, and 11 bases separated the two germline ends. Looked up from germline, CDR1 is SGHNT and CDR2 is YENEEA. The CDR3 covers 14 residues.

This clone was detected many times. The CDR3 reads CTSSQVYRQNTEAFF. As DNA, the CDR3 is TGCACCAGCAGCCAAGTTTACAGACAGAACACTGAAGCTTTCTTT. The chain uses TRBV1 and TRBJ1-1; the D call of TRBD1 is as the table states it, not checked on the DNA. TRBV1 is assigned pseudogene status. The length of the CDR3 is 15 residues.

The CDR3 DNA sequence: TGTGCTAGCGGGTTGTCCAGGGCGGAAGAGACCCAGTACTTC. Translated, it gives CASGLSRAEETQYF. This sequence joins TRBV7-7 and TRBJ2-5; 7 nucleotides agree with TRBD2. The V gene's germline CDR1 is SSHAT and CDR2 FNYEAQ (reference sequence). The CDR3 contains 14 residues.

CDR3 protein: CASSPFRDRLLSEQYF. CDR3 DNA: TGTGCCAGCTCACCGTTCCGGGACAGGCTCTTATCGGAGCAGTACTTC. The chain recombines TRBV18 with TRBJ2-7; 8 positions agree with TRBD1. Looked up from germline, CDR1 is KGHSH and CDR2 is LQKENI. Germline trimming cut 3 bases from V and 7 bases from J; bases unmatched to any gene: 14. The CDR3 loop spans 16 amino acids.

V gene TRBV6-4 combines with J gene TRBJ2-1; D may be TRBD2 (6 bases). CDR1 and CDR2 (germline): MRHNA, SNTAGT. The CDR3 contains 11 residues. V was shortened by 5 bases and J by 12 bases, with 11 bases between the two germline ends. DNA of the CDR3: TGTGCCAGCAGTATTGGGGGACTGCAGTTCTTC. Amino acids: CASSIGGLQFF.

V gene TRBV6-5 combines with J gene TRBJ2-7, with 8 bases lining up with TRBD1. The germline V gene has CDR1 MNHEY and CDR2 SVGAGI. Losses at the gene ends were 6 bases for V and 6 bases for J; bases not matched to a gene: 13. This CDR3 comprises 15 residues. CDR3 region: CASRFTGTGFSEQYF. CDR3 coding DNA: TGTGCCAGCAGATTTACCGGGACAGGCTTTTCCGAGCAGTACTTC.

V gene TRBV5-1 combines with J gene TRBJ2-2; 8 nucleotides align to TRBD1. Germline V lookup: CDR1 SGHRS, CDR2 YFSETQ. The CDR3 covers 16 residues. With V trimmed by 4 bases and J by 3 bases, 8 bases remained unmatched. Here the CDR3 reads CASSPNRGIDTGELFF. Here the CDR3 DNA reads TGCGCCAGCAGCCCAAACAGGGGGATCGACACCGGGGAGCTGTTTTTT.

This chain links TRBV27 with TRBJ2-6, with 7 bases fitting TRBD1. CDR1 MNHEY and CDR2 SMNVEV come from the germline V gene (reference sequence). The J segment lost 1 base and the V segment lost 6 bases, leaving 6 bases of the junction unmatched. This CDR3 is built from 16 residues. As DNA, the CDR3 is TGTGCCAGCAGACCCCACAGGGGATCTGGGGCCAACGTCCTGACTTTC. Residues: CASRPHRGSGANVLTF.

This rearrangement joins TRBV6-1 to TRBJ2-3; a weak D match, TRBD2 (6 bases). CDR3 length: 13 amino acids. From germline, CDR1 is MNHNS and CDR2 SASEGT. The V end lost 5 bases, the J end lost 2 bases, and 8 bases lay between the germline ends. CDR3 amino acids: CASSSSATDTQYF. DNA of the CDR3: TGTGCCAGCAGTTCTAGCGCCACAGATACGCAGTATTTT.

The chain joins TRBV5-1 to TRBJ1-2; the D is unclear. The germline gives CDR1 SGHRS, CDR2 YFSETQ. The V end lost 7 bases, the J end lost 8 bases, and 15 bases lay between the germline ends. The length of the CDR3 is 12 residues. The CDR3, as DNA: TGCGCCAGCTCCTTGGGCGGAGAAGGCTACACCTTC. It specifies CASSLGGEGYTF.

This chain links TRBV2 with TRBJ2-1; TRBD2 aligns across 9 bases. Germline CDR1 is SNHLY and CDR2 is FYNNEI. V was clipped by 7 bases and J by 8 bases; unmatched bases: 9. This CDR3 is 14 amino acids long. The CDR3 reads CASKKASGIDEQFF. In DNA, the CDR3 is TGTGCCAGCAAAAAGGCTAGCGGGATCGATGAGCAGTTCTTC.

The V gene is TRBV19, the J gene TRBJ2-1, with 9 bases aligning to TRBD2. The junction had 8 bases not matched to a gene; V was cut back by 6 bases and J by 8 bases. The CDR3 sequence is 14 residues long. CDR1 is LNHDA, CDR2 SQIVND, per germline (reference sequence). The CDR3 nucleotides are TGTGCCAGTAGCGATGTAGCGGGGGACGATGAGCAGTTCTTC. This encodes CASSDVAGDDEQFF.

This clone has only a few counts. The gene calls are TRBV19 and TRBJ1-5, with a possible D match to TRBD1 (5 bases). Trimming removed 7 bases at V and 2 bases at J, with 18 bases between. The CDR3 is 16 residues long. Germline CDR1 reads LNHDA; CDR2 reads SQIVND (reference sequence). CDR3 in amino acids: CASTPGSGVGNQPQHF. The CDR3 DNA reads TGTGCCAGTACCCCAGGGTCCGGTGTCGGCAATCAGCCCCAGCATTTT.

This clone has just one count. The chain is built from TRBV2 and TRBJ2-1; D uncertain. The CDR3 is made up of 13 amino acids. Germline V gene data show CDR1 as SNHLY and CDR2 as FYNNEI. The V gene lost 6 bases and the J gene lost 2 bases, with 8 bases spanning the gap. The CDR3 DNA follows: TGTGCCAGCAGGCCGGAGACCTACAATGAGCAGTTCTTC. This encodes CASRPETYNEQFF.

In DNA form, the CDR3 reads TGTGCCAGCAGCGGCGACAGACCCTATAATTCACCCCTCCACTTT. Amino acid sequence: CASSGDRPYNSPLHF. The chain carries TRBV9 and TRBJ1-6; D is perhaps TRBD1 (5 bases). The germline CDR1 and CDR2 sequences are SGDLS and YYNGEE. The CDR3 has 15 amino acids. V lost 3 bases and J lost 2, with 9 bases in between.

V gene TRBV28 combines with J gene TRBJ2-3, with 7 bases lining up with TRBD2. This CDR3 has 15 amino acids. Trimming cost V 7 bases and J 5 bases; bases outside gene matches: 12. Germline V gene data show CDR1 as MDHEN and CDR2 as SYDVKM. CDR3 sequence (DNA): TGTGCCAGCACCCTTTTCGGGGGGTGGGGAGATACGCAGTATTTT. Its translation: CASTLFGGWGDTQYF.

The chain couples TRBV14 to TRBJ2-5; TRBD2 matches at 9 bases. This CDR3 is 16 amino acids long. The V segment lost 1 base and the J segment 2 bases; nucleotides outside the gene matches: 5. Looked up from germline, CDR1 is SGHDN and CDR2 is FVKESK. This CDR3 is CASSQGSGGTQETQYF. In DNA form, the CDR3 reads TGTGCCAGCAGCCAAGGCAGCGGGGGGACGCAAGAGACCCAGTACTTC.

The rearrangement joins TRBV7-6 to TRBJ1-5; unclear D gene. CDR1 and CDR2 from the germline V gene are SGHVS and FNYEAQ. The ends were cut back, 2 bases at V and 2 bases at J, with 4 bases in the middle. CDR3 length: 13 amino acids. The chain's CDR3 is CASSLRGNQPQHF. CDR3 in DNA: TGTGCCAGCAGCTTACGTGGCAATCAGCCCCAGCATTTT.

This clone was seen more than once but under ten times. J is TRBJ1-6 and V is TRBV2, with D possibly being TRBD1 (5 bases). Germline-derived CDR1 and CDR2 are SNHLY and FYNNEI. This CDR3 is built from 13 residues. Deletions cut 7 bases from V and 7 bases from J, with 11 bases between. The CDR3 region has the DNA TGTGCCAGCATCAATTACAGGAATTCACCCCTCCACTTT. Protein: CASINYRNSPLHF.

V gene TRBV28 combines with J gene TRBJ2-3; 14 bases fit TRBD2. CDR1 MDHEN and CDR2 SYDVKM come from the germline V gene. The CDR3 consists of 15 residues. Trimming removed 6 bases from V and 10 bases from J; junction bases left unmatched: 9. The CDR3 nucleotides are TGTGCCAGCAGCCTAGGGGGACTAGCGGGGGCCTCGCAGTATTTT. This translates into CASSLGGLAGASQYF.

The chain is built from TRBV7-9 and TRBJ1-5, with unresolved D. With 5 bases removed from V and 4 bases from J, the gap between germline ends came to 6 bases. Germline loops: CDR1 SEHNR, CDR2 FQNEAQ (reference sequence). This CDR3 region has 12 residues. This CDR3 is CASSKQNQPQHF. In nucleotides, the CDR3 is TGTGCCAGCAGCAAACAAAATCAGCCCCAGCATTTT.